These 18 T cell receptor beta chains were all obtained from the same sample, sequenced in a study of CD8+CD57+ T cells in acquired aplastic anemia. The TCR beta profiling, which covered VDJ combination and CDR3 sequence, was carried out using genomic DNA as the template. TCRdb redid the calling of the reads with MiXCR, one entry per CDR3 protein. This sample yields tens of thousands of distinct CDR3 sequences, of which approximately 50% are seen a single time; around 8.3% belongs to the top ten. Source material: sorted CD4+, CD8+, or CD8+CD57+ T cells (not recorded which) from PBMCs. The receptors were gathered from a human donor in good health, serving as a control.

The chain uses TRBV7-2 and TRBJ2-3; D uncertain. The germline V and J ends were trimmed by 2 bases and 2 bases, with 8 bases remaining between them. The CDR3 has 14 residues. From germline, CDR1 is SGHTA and CDR2 FQGNSA. CDR3 DNA sequence: TGTGCCAGCAGCTTAAACCCTTCCACAGATACGCAGTATTTT. Protein sequence: CASSLNPSTDTQYF.

The CDR3 coding sequence is TGTGCCAGCAGCCCGAGTCGTCTGGGACAGCAGAACACTGAAGCTTTCTTT. Amino acids: CASSPSRLGQQNTEAFF. V gene TRBV11-2 combines with J gene TRBJ1-1; the match to TRBD1 covers 7 bases. Losses at the gene ends were 5 bases for V and 1 base for J; bases not matched to a gene: 13. The germline CDR1 and CDR2 sequences are SGHAT and FQNNGV. CDR3 length: 17 amino acids. The variable domain in full, with the rest retrieved from reference TRBV11-2 and TRBJ1-1, is EAGVAQSPRYKIIEKRQSVAFWCNPISGHATLYWYQQILGQGPKLLIQFQNNGVVDDSQLPKDRFSAERLKGVDSTLKIQPAKLEDSAVYLCASSPSRLGQQNTEAFFGQGTRLTVV.

The CDR3 DNA follows: TGTGCCAGCAGCGACAGGGGTACCGGGGAGCTGTTTTTT. Protein: CASSDRGTGELFF. This chain uses TRBV12-3 or TRBV12-4 with TRBJ2-2; TRBD1 aligns across 8 bases. Trimming removed 6 bases from V and 5 bases from J; junction bases left unmatched: 2. The CDR3 runs 13 residues.

In nucleotides, the CDR3 is TGTGCCAGCCCCGGGTACGAGCAGTACTTC. As protein: CASPGYEQYF. V is TRBV7-9 and J is TRBJ2-7; D is ambiguous. Per the germline V gene, CDR1 is SEHNR and CDR2 is FQNEAQ (reference sequence). V gave up 8 bases and J gave up 4 bases, with 6 bases separating them. The length of the CDR3 is 10 residues.

On this clonotype: This may be a read error: a much more frequent sequence differs by one nucleotide. The chain couples TRBV14 to TRBJ2-3; 8 positions match TRBD1. Per the germline V gene, CDR1 is SGHDN and CDR2 is FVKESK. The CDR3 runs 15 residues. The CDR3 region has the DNA TGTACCAGCGGCCAACGGACAGGGCTGACAGATACGCAGTATTTT. It is translated as CTSGQRTGLTDTQYF. Variable domain in full (rest from reference TRBV14 and TRBJ2-3): EAGVTQFPSHSVIEKGQTVTLRCDPISGHDNLYWYRRVMGKEIKFLLHFVKESKQDESGMPNNRFLAERTGGTYSTLKVQPAELEDSGVYFCTSGQRTGLTDTQYFGPGTRLTVL.

The sample holds a few counts of this clonotype. The V gene is TRBV20-1, the J gene TRBJ1-3; 8 bases are shared with TRBD1. The trim removed 1 base at V and 4 bases at J, leaving 3 bases unmatched. CDR1 DFQATT and CDR2 SNEGSKA come from the germline V gene (reference sequence). The length of the CDR3 is 14 residues. CDR3 bases: TGCAGTGCTAGAGGACAGGGGCGGGGAAACACCATATATTTT. Translating gives CSARGQGRGNTIYF.

The chain joins TRBV20-1 to TRBJ2-7, with a possible D match to TRBD2 (6 bases). Looked up from germline, CDR1 is DFQATT and CDR2 is SNEGSKA (reference sequence). This CDR3 has 11 amino acids. Deletions cut 7 bases from V and 2 bases from J, with 9 bases between. The CDR3 here is CSGDWPYEQYF. The CDR3 bases are TGCAGTGGGGACTGGCCCTACGAGCAGTACTTC.

V usage is TRBV14 and J usage is TRBJ2-5; 9 positions match TRBD2. The CDR3 has 14 residues. With 5 bases clipped from V and 4 bases from J, the junction kept 5 bases outside the gene matches. Germline loops: CDR1 SGHDN, CDR2 FVKESK. The DNA of the CDR3 is TGTGCCAGCAGCAAGGCGGGGGGGCCAGAGACCCAGTACTTC. It codes for CASSKAGGPETQYF.

This clonotype was recorded many times. The chain recombines TRBV2 with TRBJ1-5, with unresolved D. Deletions cut 4 bases from V and 3 bases from J, with 19 bases between. The CDR3 runs 17 residues. Germline CDR1 and CDR2: SNHLY and FYNNEI. The CDR3 DNA reads TGTGCCAGCAGTGGCTCAGCCCAAAGCACCTCCAATCAGCCCCAGCATTTT. Amino acid sequence: CASSGSAQSTSNQPQHF.

This clonotype was seen a few times. This rearrangement joins TRBV29-1 to TRBJ1-2; D not certain. The CDR3 has 10 residues. The V end lost 6 bases, the J end lost 2 bases, and 4 bases lay between the germline ends. Germline-derived CDR1 and CDR2 are SQVTM and ANQGSEA. The CDR3 sequence is CSVINYGYTF. CDR3 coding DNA: TGCAGCGTGATCAACTATGGCTACACCTTC.

This chain joins TRBV24-1 and TRBJ2-7; D not certain. Germline CDR1 reads KGHDR; CDR2 reads SFDVKD. CDR3 length: 10 residues. The V end lost 5 bases, the J end lost 9 bases, and 7 bases lay between the germline ends. In DNA, the CDR3 is TGTGCCACCAGTGCCACGGTGCAGTACTTC. This codes for CATSATVQYF.

V is TRBV10-3 and J is TRBJ1-2, with a possible D match to TRBD1 (6 bases). The CDR3 sequence is 16 residues long. Germline V gene data show CDR1 as ENHRY and CDR2 as SYGVKD. Trimming removed 0 bases from V and 4 bases from J, with 15 bases in between. The CDR3 is CAISESGPGAFYGYTF. CDR3 DNA sequence: TGTGCCATCAGTGAGTCGGGGCCGGGGGCGTTCTATGGCTACACCTTC.

Many counts were recorded for this clonotype. The genes are TRBV9 and TRBJ1-2; maybe TRBD1 (6 bases). The germline V gene encodes CDR1 SGDLS and CDR2 YYNGEE. With 0 bases removed from V and 2 bases from J, the gap between germline ends came to 11 bases. The CDR3 consists of 15 residues. The CDR3 DNA reads TGTGCCAGCAGCGTAGCCGGGGGCGAGAACTATGGCTACACCTTC. This codes for CASSVAGGENYGYTF.

The chain uses TRBV15 and TRBJ1-3; D gene ambiguous. CDR1 is LNHNV, CDR2 YYDKDF, per germline (reference sequence). The CDR3 contains 15 residues. Between the trimmed V and J ends, which lost 0 bases and 2 bases, there was a span of 8 bases. CDR3 region: CATSREGRAGNTIYF. The CDR3 DNA is TGTGCCACCAGCAGAGAAGGGAGGGCTGGAAACACCATATATTTT. Using reference TRBV15 and TRBJ1-3 for the parts outside the CDR3, the full variable domain is DAMVIQNPRYQVTQFGKPVTLSCSQTLNHNVMYWYQQKSSQAPKLLFHYYDKDFNNEADTPDNFQSRRPNTSFCFLDIRSPGLGDTAMYLCATSREGRAGNTIYFGEGSWLTVV.

The chain combines TRBV25-1 with TRBJ2-7; 8 nucleotides align to TRBD1. Germline trimming cut 4 bases from V and 4 bases from J; bases unmatched to any gene: 9. The CDR3 is made up of 15 amino acids. Germline V CDR1 and CDR2: MGHDK, SYGVNS. The CDR3 nucleotides are TGTGCCAGCAGTGTAACAGGGGGATGGGTTTACGAGCAGTACTTC. Amino acid sequence: CASSVTGGWVYEQYF.

The genes are TRBV7-2 and TRBJ1-1, with D unresolved. V was pared by 1 base and J by 3 bases, with 12 bases between. The CDR3 contains 15 residues. CDR1 is SGHTA and CDR2 is FQGNSA in the germline V gene. The chain's CDR3 is CASSLGGGSYTEAFF. The CDR3, as DNA: TGTGCCAGCAGCTTAGGCGGCGGCAGTTACACTGAAGCTTTCTTT.

This clonotype was recorded at least ten times. The chain has TRBV13 and TRBJ2-5, with 9 nucleotides matching TRBD2. CDR1 and CDR2 (germline): PRHDT, FYEKMQ (reference sequence). J was trimmed by 0 bases and V by 4 bases; bases with no gene match: 15. The CDR3 is 19 amino acids. For the CDR3, the DNA is TGTGCCAGCAGCTCCAGACTAGCGGAAACCGCATGGTACCAAGAGACCCAGTACTTC. It yields the protein CASSSRLAETAWYQETQYF.

This clonotype has a count of ten or more. V is TRBV7-9 and J is TRBJ1-1, with D possibly matching TRBD1 (5 bases). Per germline, CDR1 SEHNR and CDR2 FQNEAQ (reference sequence). The CDR3 covers 13 residues. V dropped 8 bases and J dropped 4 bases, with 14 bases sitting between them. The CDR3 region is CASYPRTRTEAFF. CDR3 nucleotides: TGTGCCAGCTATCCACGGACACGCACTGAAGCTTTCTTT.